A selection of T cell receptor beta chains follows, all from one sample in a study of blood T cells in healthy people across ages. TCRdb itself ran the 5' RACE reads through MiXCR, one entry per CDR3 protein. Of about 1.5 million distinct CDR3 sequences listed, about 45% are singletons. The sequencing input was blood. Receptor source: a woman aged 18 to 35 in good health. Both conserved end residues are part of each CDR3.

12,TRBV27,TRBJ2-1,CASSSGPSGQFF
15,TRBV12-3/TRBV12-4,TRBJ2-3,CASSFSPEGTDTEYF
14,TRBV7-2,TRBJ2-1,CASSFSFGGAGWFF
14,TRBV5-5,TRBJ2-5,CASSKGQGWETQYF
13,TRBV6-1,TRBJ2-4,CASSEGDTGIQYF
15,TRBV5-1,TRBJ2-3,CASSNDRGAGDTQYF
15,TRBV29-1,TRBJ2-1,CSVERGQSSYNEQFF
13,TRBV6-4,TRBJ1-5,CASSAKPGQPQHF
14,TRBV30,TRBJ2-4,CAWTRDLYYNEQYF
14,TRBV27,TRBJ1-3,CASSSGGAGNTIYF
15,TRBV4-1,TRBJ1-2,CASSQDSVSNYGYTF
15,TRBV20-1,-,CSATPGTTDINEQYF
16,TRBV9,TRBJ2-4,CASSLQAGGYVDIQYF
16,TRBV7-3,TRBJ2-3,CASSLSPAPSTDTQYF
16,TRBV20-1,TRBJ1-2,CSARDPDSFPNYGYTF
16,TRBV29-1,TRBJ2-1,CSVEDEGLAGNNEQFF
15,TRBV20-1,TRBJ2-1,CSAKGTSGTHNEQFF
15,TRBV7-9,TRBJ2-1,CASSLEAAEYNEQFF
13,TRBV30,-,CAWSADRVYEQYF
13,TRBV29-1,TRBJ1-3,CSVAGLSGNTIYF
16,TRBV21-1,TRBJ1-6,CASSKVTGFETSPLHF
14,TRBV11-2,TRBJ2-3,CASSVGTSLSTQYF
15,TRBV12-3/TRBV12-4,TRBJ2-1,CASSLGSSANNEQFF
17,TRBV9,TRBJ2-1,CASSVNRLTGKYNEQFF
17,TRBV10-2,TRBJ2-7,CASSELQPGLDQDEQYF
18,TRBV7-2,TRBJ2-3,CASSLQTLSGASTDTQYF
15,TRBV28,TRBJ1-6,CASSFGQTPNSPLHF
14,TRBV4-3,TRBJ2-1,CASSQGVNGPGQFF
13,TRBV20-1,TRBJ1-1,CSASSLRATEAFF
13,TRBV10-3,TRBJ2-5,CAISEEEVETQYF
13,TRBV2,TRBJ1-1,CASSEIENTEAFF
15,TRBV12-3/TRBV12-4,TRBJ2-1,CASSLGREGYNEQFF
14,TRBV7-6,TRBJ1-2,CASSLVTAYYGYTF
16,TRBV4-3,TRBJ2-3,CASRQGVGEGTDTQYF
15,TRBV4-3,TRBJ2-5,CASSQNSGSQETQYF
13,TRBV29-1,TRBJ1-2,CSVENREAYGYTF
13,TRBV27,TRBJ1-2,CASKDREYYGYTF
16,TRBV11-2,TRBJ2-3,CASSLITSGSLDTQYF
16,TRBV7-2,TRBJ2-5,CASSSFYLAGKETQYF
16,TRBV9,TRBJ2-1,CASSVEGWNSYNEQFF
17,TRBV7-9,TRBJ2-1,CASSSSWGSGIDNEQFF
14,TRBV7-9,TRBJ1-2,CASSLYPLDYGYTF
13,TRBV6-5,TRBJ2-2,CASSGQGTGELFF
11,TRBV7-2,TRBJ1-2,CASSGRRGYTF
15,TRBV20-1,TRBJ2-1,CSARAGSSSYNEQFF
15,TRBV6-2/TRBV6-3,TRBJ1-1,CASSWASVMNTEAFF
16,TRBV28,TRBJ2-1,CASSRWAEPSYNEQFF
16,TRBV6-2/TRBV6-3,TRBJ2-7,CASSWGRTSGSYEQYF
10,TRBV27,TRBJ2-4,CASRLNIQYF
15,TRBV3-1,TRBJ2-3,CASSQPSGSTDTQYF